Each of the 27 T cell receptor beta chains below was sequenced from the same sample in a study of blood T cells in healthy people across ages. For the second PCR, which ran for about 7 to 12 cycles, a sample-barcoded 5' primer and a J-beta primer mix were used. Via MiXCR, TCRdb re-called the 5' RACE reads, giving one row per CDR3 protein. The data contain about 1.8 million distinct CDR3 sequences, 40% to 55% of them singletons. The sequenced sample consisted of blood. These receptor sequences come from a middle-aged woman in good health.

The chain employs TRBV28 and TRBJ2-7, with D possibly being TRBD2 (5 bases). The CDR3 spans 12 residues. Germline V gene sequence: CDR1 MDHEN, CDR2 SYDVKM. The V gene lost 6 bases and the J gene lost 11 bases, with 17 bases spanning the gap. The CDR3 DNA reads as TGTGCCAGCAGCCAAAGTATCAGCGGCGAGTACTTC. Translation: CASSQSISGEYF.

V gene TRBV7-2 combines with J gene TRBJ2-7, with 8 bases identical to TRBD1. This CDR3 contains 14 residues. V trimming: 8 bases; J trimming: 4 bases; junction bases outside the gene matches: 10. CDR1 is SGHTA, CDR2 FQGNSA, per germline. In nucleotides, the CDR3 is TGTGCCAGCGGCTGGCCAGGGGGCGATTACGAGCAGTACTTC. Residues: CASGWPGGDYEQYF.

This CDR3 reads CASSGPGPDGYTF. The DNA of the CDR3 is TGTGCCAGCAGTGGTCCAGGGCCGGATGGCTACACCTTC. The V gene is TRBV6-1, the J gene TRBJ1-2, with D perhaps TRBD1 (5 bases). Germline CDR1 and CDR2: MNHNS and SASEGT. V lost 4 bases and J 6 bases, leaving 12 bases between the germline ends. This CDR3 region has 13 residues.

This clonotype has only a few counts. This chain uses TRBV12-3 or TRBV12-4 with TRBJ1-5; D possibly corresponds to TRBD1 (6 bases). The CDR3 has 14 amino acids. V gave up 4 bases and J gave up 9 bases, with 16 bases separating them. The CDR3 nucleotides read TGTGCCAGCAGTTCCCAGAGGGGGATTCCGCCCCAGCATTTT. Its protein product is CASSSQRGIPPQHF.

V usage is TRBV29-1 and J usage is TRBJ1-2; 7 bases are a match to TRBD1. This CDR3 region has 13 residues. After removal of 2 bases from V and 8 bases from J, the junction contained 8 bases not matched to a gene. Germline assignment: CDR1 SQVTM and CDR2 ANQGSEA. In DNA form, the CDR3 reads TGCAGCGTTGAACCACAGGGGCTCTGGGGCTACACCTTC. Protein sequence: CSVEPQGLWGYTF.

This clonotype was seen only a few times. The rearrangement links TRBV4-1 to TRBJ2-7; 10 nucleotides line up with TRBD1. Unmatched junction bases numbered 4, after V lost 0 bases and J lost 2 bases. Germline V gene lookup returns CDR1 MGHRA and CDR2 YSYEKL. CDR3 length equals 16 residues. CDR3 DNA: TGCGCCAGCAGCCAAGATGACGGGACAGGGGCCTACGAGCAGTACTTC. As protein: CASSQDDGTGAYEQYF.

The chain has TRBV6-1 and TRBJ2-3; D uncertain. Germline V gene lookup returns CDR1 MNHNS and CDR2 SASEGT. The V end was cut by 0 bases, the J end by 2 bases, with 9 bases between. The CDR3 totals 15 residues. The CDR3 reads CASSEAVQFTDTQYF. The CDR3 coding sequence is TGTGCCAGCAGTGAAGCGGTTCAGTTCACAGATACGCAGTATTTT.

The chain joins TRBV11-2 to TRBJ2-7; tentative D call: TRBD1 (6 bases). The germline V gene has CDR1 SGHAT and CDR2 FQNNGV. V dropped 6 bases and J dropped 0 bases, with 12 bases sitting between them. The CDR3 extends over 14 amino acids. The CDR3 sequence is CASSTTGISYEQYF. The CDR3 DNA is TGTGCCAGCAGTACCACAGGGATCTCCTACGAGCAGTACTTC.

V is TRBV28 and J is TRBJ1-6; tentative D call: TRBD1 (6 bases). Per germline, CDR1 MDHEN and CDR2 SYDVKM. The ends were cut back, 5 bases at V and 9 bases at J, with 14 bases in the middle. This CDR3 comprises 14 residues. CDR3 in amino acids: CASSPLAGVSPLHF. The CDR3 region has the DNA TGTGCCAGCAGTCCCCTCGCAGGGGTTTCACCCCTCCACTTT.

This clonotype was observed a few times. The chain combines TRBV29-1 with TRBJ2-3; D possibly uses TRBD1 or TRBD2 (5 bases each). CDR1 is SQVTM, CDR2 ANQGSEA, per germline. The CDR3 contains 12 residues. V was pared by 4 bases and J by 6 bases, with 11 bases between. The CDR3 DNA follows: TGCAGCGTTGTGGGGGTTGGCGATACGCAGTATTTT. The encoded protein is CSVVGVGDTQYF.

This chain joins TRBV12-3 or TRBV12-4 and TRBJ2-3, with 10 bases lining up with TRBD2. V was pared by 3 bases and J by 1 base, with 4 bases of the junction left unmatched. CDR3 length: 16 residues. The CDR3 bases are TGTGCCAGCAGTTTTGGCACTAGCGGGGGCACAGATACGCAGTATTTT. This translates into CASSFGTSGGTDTQYF.

V usage is TRBV7-6 and J usage is TRBJ2-5; D possibly uses TRBD1 or TRBD2 (5 bases each). Germline V gene sequence: CDR1 SGHVS, CDR2 FNYEAQ. Trimming removed 5 bases at V and 1 base at J, with 14 bases between. The CDR3 spans 15 residues. In DNA form, the CDR3 reads TGTGCCAGCAGCCCCGTGGTTGGGACCCAAGAGACCCAGTACTTC. Residues: CASSPVVGTQETQYF.

This clonotype has only a few counts. The J gene is TRBJ2-3, the V gene TRBV7-2, with TRBD2 matching 12 bases. V lost 5 bases to trimming and J lost 6 bases; unmatched junction nucleotides: 12. The length of the CDR3 is 17 residues. The V gene's germline CDR1 is SGHTA and CDR2 FQGNSA. CDR3 sequence reads: CASSASLAGGTLDTQYF. The CDR3 region has the DNA TGTGCCAGCAGCGCCTCCCTAGCGGGGGGGACACTCGATACGCAGTATTTT.

The V gene is TRBV9, the J gene TRBJ2-1, with D maybe TRBD2 (6 bases). The ends were cut back, 4 bases at V and 3 bases at J, with 20 bases in the middle. This CDR3 is 17 amino acids long. Germline values: CDR1 SGDLS, CDR2 YYNGEE. The CDR3: CASSSQLGDSNYNEQFF. The CDR3 DNA follows: TGTGCCAGCAGCTCACAGTTGGGGGACTCCAACTACAATGAGCAGTTCTTC.

The chain recombines TRBV7-2 with TRBJ1-2; a possible D gene is TRBD1 (6 bases). This CDR3 has 13 amino acids. Trimming pared 6 bases from V and 8 bases from J, leaving 16 bases between. CDR1 and CDR2 from the germline V gene are SGHTA and FQGNSA. CDR3 amino acids: CASRPTGLGGYTF. CDR3 DNA: TGTGCCAGCAGGCCTACAGGGTTGGGAGGCTACACCTTC.

Remarks on this clonotype: Germline and junction disagree at one end, which may indicate a read error. The chain joins TRBV19 to TRBJ1-5, with D possibly matching TRBD1 (6 bases). The germline gives CDR1 LNHDA, CDR2 SQIVND (reference sequence). CDR3 length equals 14 residues. Here the CDR3 reads CASSIRGSNQPQHF. As DNA, the CDR3 is TGTGCCAGCAGTATAAGGGGGAGCAATCAGCCCCAGCATTTT.

This chain links TRBV2 with TRBJ1-4; D is perhaps TRBD1 (5 bases). Germline CDR1 SNHLY, CDR2 FYNNEI. This CDR3 has 13 amino acids. The germline V and J ends were trimmed by 7 bases and 7 bases, with 13 bases remaining between them. CDR3 in DNA: TGTGCCAGCATGCAGGGTCTCGGTGAAAAACTGTTTTTT. Its translation is CASMQGLGEKLFF.

This sequence joins TRBV2 and TRBJ2-1; 8 bases align to TRBD1. V shed 3 bases and J 10 bases; nucleotides not matched to a gene: 11. Germline CDR1 is SNHLY and CDR2 is FYNNEI. The CDR3 length is 15 residues. CDR3 region: CASSDLLYGQGEQFF. As DNA, the CDR3 is TGTGCCAGCAGTGATCTCCTCTATGGACAGGGCGAGCAGTTCTTC.

The J gene is TRBJ2-1, the V gene TRBV18; D is perhaps TRBD1 (5 bases). Germline assignment: CDR1 KGHSH and CDR2 LQKENI. V shed 5 bases and J shed 7 bases, with 12 bases lying between them. The CDR3 has 13 residues. CDR3 nucleotide sequence: TGTGCCAGCTCAAGCGACAGTAAGAATGAGCAGTTCTTC. Translation gives CASSSDSKNEQFF. The full variable domain, rest sourced from reference TRBV18 and TRBJ2-1, is NAGVMQNPRHLVRRRGQEARLRCSPMKGHSHVYWYRQLPEEGLKFMVYLQKENIIDESGMPKERFSAEFPKEGPSILRIQQVVRGDSAAYFCASSSDSKNEQFFGPGTRLTVL.

The chain carries TRBV5-4 and TRBJ2-7; D possibly corresponds to TRBD1 (6 bases). The germline V gene has CDR1 SGHNT and CDR2 YYREEE (reference sequence). The V gene lost 2 bases and the J gene lost 6 bases, with 18 bases spanning the gap. The CDR3 consists of 15 residues. DNA of the CDR3: TGTGCCAGCAGCTTCGCAGGGGCAGCCCCCCTCGAGCAGTACTTC. It specifies CASSFAGAAPLEQYF.

This chain connects TRBV15 to TRBJ2-4, with no clear D. The germline V and J ends were trimmed by 0 bases and 0 bases, with 18 bases remaining between them. The V gene's germline CDR1 is LNHNV and CDR2 YYDKDF (reference sequence). The CDR3 length is 19 residues. The CDR3 region has the DNA TGTGCCACCAGCAGAGATTCCCCCTCCCGATCCTTAGCCAAAAACATTCAGTACTTC. Amino acids: CATSRDSPSRSLAKNIQYF.

The genes are TRBV29-1 and TRBJ2-7; D not certain. Trimming took 4 bases from V and 10 from J, leaving 11 bases between them. In germline, CDR1 is SQVTM, CDR2 ANQGSEA. CDR3 length: 10 amino acids. The CDR3 DNA reads TGCAGCGTTGTGGGGTCGTCCCAGTACTTC. It is translated as CSVVGSSQYF.

This clonotype was recorded a few times. This sequence joins TRBV24-1 and TRBJ2-1; 10 positions match TRBD1. The J segment lost 5 bases and the V segment lost 5 bases, leaving 8 bases of the junction unmatched. The CDR3 loop spans 16 amino acids. The germline V gene has CDR1 KGHDR and CDR2 SFDVKD. The CDR3: CATSVSGTGANNEQFF. For the CDR3, the DNA is TGTGCCACCAGTGTCTCCGGGACAGGGGCCAACAATGAGCAGTTCTTC.

This clonotype appeared a few times. The CDR3, as DNA: TGTGCCAGCAGTTTACTTAGGACTAGCGAAGAAATCACAGATACGCAGTATTTT. Its protein is CASSLLRTSEEITDTQYF. This rearrangement joins TRBV28 to TRBJ2-3; 9 bases match TRBD2. This CDR3 region has 18 residues. Germline V gene lookup returns CDR1 MDHEN and CDR2 SYDVKM. Losses at the gene ends were 2 bases for V and 2 bases for J; bases not matched to a gene: 11.

As regards this clonotype: One end of the junction varies from germline; a read error may be responsible. The chain couples TRBV15 to TRBJ2-3, with D possibly being TRBD1 (5 bases). The germline gives CDR1 LNHNV, CDR2 YYDKDF (reference sequence). The CDR3 extends over 15 amino acids. CDR3 sequence reads: CATSITKTSTGTQYF. CDR3 bases: TGTGCCACCAGCATCACAAAAACCTCCACAGGTACGCAGTATTTT.

The CDR3 loop is CASSRRLQGSIRTEAFF. The CDR3 DNA reads TGCGCCAGCAGCCGTCGGTTACAGGGTTCGATTAGGACTGAAGCTTTCTTT. V gene TRBV5-1 combines with J gene TRBJ1-1; D perhaps matches TRBD1 (6 bases). This CDR3 is built from 17 residues. The ends were cut back, 4 bases at V and 5 bases at J, with 24 bases in the middle. Germline CDR1 and CDR2: SGHRS and YFSETQ.

The chain is built from TRBV7-2 and TRBJ2-4, with a weak D call TRBD2 (5 bases). The CDR3 is 15 amino acids. The germline gives CDR1 SGHTA, CDR2 FQGNSA. Trimming shortened V by 5 bases and J by 9 bases, and 20 bases separated the two germline ends. CDR3 nucleotide sequence: TGTGCCAGCAGCCCTGCACCCCCACTCCGGGGCATTCAGTACTTC. Amino acids: CASSPAPPLRGIQYF.